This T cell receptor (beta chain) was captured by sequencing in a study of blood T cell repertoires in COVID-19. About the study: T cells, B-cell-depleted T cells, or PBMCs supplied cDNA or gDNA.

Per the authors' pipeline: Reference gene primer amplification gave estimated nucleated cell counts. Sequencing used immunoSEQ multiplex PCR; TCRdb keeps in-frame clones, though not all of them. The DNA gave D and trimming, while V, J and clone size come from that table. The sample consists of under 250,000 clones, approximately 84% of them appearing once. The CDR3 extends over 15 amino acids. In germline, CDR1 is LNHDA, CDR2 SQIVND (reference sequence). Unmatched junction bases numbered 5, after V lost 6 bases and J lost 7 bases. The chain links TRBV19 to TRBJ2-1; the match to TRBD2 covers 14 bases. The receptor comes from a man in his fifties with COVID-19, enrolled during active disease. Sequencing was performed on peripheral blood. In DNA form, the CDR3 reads TGTGCCAGTAGGACGGGACTAGCGGGGGCAAATGAGCAGTTCTTC. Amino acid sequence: CASRTGLAGANEQFF.